These T cell receptor beta chains were read from a single sample in a study of shared clonotypes between healthy human individuals. The repertoire was sequenced with immunoSEQ multiplex PCR; TCRdb's copy has only in-frame clones and lacks some. The sample yields approximately 1.4 million clones, 98% seen once. The material sequenced was naive CD4+ T cells sorted from blood. These receptors came from a man younger than 40 in good health. Each CDR3 is given with its conserved first and last residue. The D gene is left open where the match is weak. A row's size may be missing; if present it is once, few, many or a size class.

TRBJ2-4 | TRBD1 | TRBV2 | - | CASIPDRGIAKNIQYF | TGTGCCAGCATCCCGGACAGGGGGATAGCCAAAAACATTCAGTACTTC
TRBJ1-2 | - | TRBV25-1 | - | CASSESQGPYGYTF | TGTGCCAGCAGTGAATCCCAGGGTCCCTATGGCTACACCTTC
TRBJ1-1 | - | TRBV20-1 | once | CSARYLTEAFF | TGCAGTGCTAGGTATCTAACTGAAGCTTTCTTT
TRBJ2-1 | TRBD2 | TRBV5-1 | - | CASSLGLADYNEQFF | TGCGCCAGCAGCTTAGGCCTAGCGGACTACAATGAGCAGTTCTTC
TRBJ1-1 | - | TRBV10-3 | - | CAISESRAGEEDFF | TGTGCCATCAGTGAGTCTCGGGCAGGGGAAGAAGACTTCTTT
TRBJ1-1 | TRBD1 | TRBV5-1 | - | CASSSGTGGTEAFF | TGCGCCAGCAGCTCGGGGACAGGGGGTACTGAAGCTTTCTTT
TRBJ2-3 | - | TRBV29-1 | once | CSVEVRRDTQYF | TGCAGCGTTGAGGTACGACGAGATACGCAGTATTTT
TRBJ1-1 | TRBD1 | TRBV5-1 | - | CASSPDRGVMNTEAFF | TGCGCCAGCAGCCCAGACAGGGGGGTGATGAACACTGAAGCTTTCTTT
TRBJ1-4 | - | TRBV28 | - | CASRSHPRGSNEKLFF | TGTGCCAGCAGGTCTCACCCCAGGGGTAGTAATGAAAAACTGTTTTTT
TRBJ2-5 | - | TRBV6-1 | - | CASSEAVGRTQETQYF | TGTGCCAGCAGTGAAGCGGTAGGAAGAACACAAGAGACCCAGTACTTC
TRBJ1-5 | - | TRBV19 | - | CASTPPSIGSGWYPQHF | TGTGCCAGTACCCCCCCGTCGATCGGGAGCGGGTGGTATCCCCAGCATTTT
TRBJ1-5 | - | TRBV27 | - | CASSPEGWGNQPQHF | TGTGCCAGCAGCCCGGAGGGTTGGGGCAATCAGCCCCAGCATTTT
TRBJ2-7 | - | TRBV18 | - | CASSPTRGRRGYEQYF | TGTGCCAGCTCACCCACCCGAGGACGCCGAGGCTACGAGCAGTACTTC
TRBJ2-7 | - | TRBV28 | - | CASSLWGVNEQYF | TGTGCCAGCAGTTTATGGGGCGTAAACGAGCAGTACTTC
TRBJ1-5 | - | TRBV9 | - | CASSVEGYNQPQHF | TGTGCCAGCAGCGTAGAAGGGTACAATCAGCCCCAGCATTTT
TRBJ2-5 | TRBD2 | TRBV5-6 | - | CASSGGLAGVIGLETQYF | TGTGCCAGCAGCGGTGGACTAGCGGGAGTAATAGGGTTGGAGACCCAGTACTTC
TRBJ2-1 | TRBD2 | TRBV5-1 | - | CASSLASGRDEQFF | TGCGCCAGCAGCTTGGCAAGCGGGAGAGATGAGCAGTTCTTC
TRBJ1-4 | - | TRBV7-9 | once | CASSFGTTTNEKLFF | TGTGCCAGCAGCTTTGGGACGACAACTAATGAAAAACTGTTTTTT
TRBJ1-5 | TRBD1 | TRBV19 | - | CASSIRGQTNQPQHF | TGTGCCAGTAGTATTCGGGGACAGACCAATCAGCCCCAGCATTTT
TRBJ2-2 | TRBD2 | TRBV19 | - | CASSTRGLAGNTGELFF | TGTGCCAGTAGCACCAGGGGACTAGCGGGGAACACCGGGGAGCTGTTTTTT
TRBJ2-1 | - | TRBV28 | - | CASSSLPSFNEQFF | TGTGCCAGCAGTTCCTTACCCTCGTTCAATGAGCAGTTCTTC
TRBJ1-2 | - | TRBV29-1 | - | CSSSSSYGYTF | TGCAGCTCTAGTTCTTCCTATGGCTACACCTTC
TRBJ2-2 | TRBD1 | TRBV11-3 | - | CASSFSGRQGATGELFF | TGTGCCAGCAGCTTCTCGGGGCGGCAGGGGGCCACCGGGGAGCTGTTTTTT
TRBJ2-7 | - | TRBV2 | - | CASSLQLTRYEQYF | TGTGCCAGCAGTCTTCAGTTGACTCGTTACGAGCAGTACTTC
TRBJ2-5 | - | TRBV9 | - | CASSGPQGTQYF | TGTGCCAGCAGCGGCCCCCAAGGGACCCAGTACTTC
TRBJ2-5 | - | TRBV7-2 | - | CASSLRDTTGETQYF | TGTGCCAGCAGTTTACGGGACACCACGGGGGAGACCCAGTACTTC
TRBJ1-4 | TRBD1 | TRBV18 | - | CASSRGRGQDPAGEKLFF | TGTGCCAGCTCACGAGGTAGAGGACAGGACCCTGCCGGGGAAAAACTGTTTTTT
TRBJ2-1 | - | TRBV29-1 | - | CSGSTGSSYNEQFF | TGCAGCGGAAGTACGGGGAGCTCCTACAATGAGCAGTTCTTC
TRBJ2-7 | TRBD1 | TRBV5-4 | - | CASSPGQVNEQYF | TGTGCCAGCAGCCCGGGACAGGTCAACGAGCAGTACTTC
TRBJ2-5 | - | TRBV6-5 | once | CASSYLQTQYF | TGTGCCAGCAGTTACCTTCAGACCCAGTACTTC
TRBJ1-5 | TRBD1 | TRBV6-5 | - | CASRKDRARQPQHF | TGTGCCAGCAGAAAGGACAGGGCCAGACAGCCCCAGCATTTT
TRBJ2-7 | TRBD2 | TRBV9 | - | CASSPGGSSYEQYF | TGTGCCAGCAGCCCGGGGGGGAGCTCCTACGAGCAGTACTTC
TRBJ2-1 | TRBD2 | TRBV11-2 | - | CASSSIAGGPREQFF | TGTGCCAGCAGCTCCATAGCGGGAGGGCCTAGAGAGCAGTTCTTC
TRBJ1-5 | TRBD1 | TRBV6-1 | - | CASSQGQGAAQPQHF | TGTGCCAGCAGTCAGGGACAGGGGGCGGCTCAGCCCCAGCATTTT
TRBJ1-4 | TRBD1 | TRBV28 | - | CASSPNRGVPGQGAIKLFF | TGTGCCAGCAGTCCGAATAGGGGAGTACCGGGACAGGGGGCGATCAAACTGTTTTTT
TRBJ1-1 | TRBD1 | TRBV5-4 | - | CASSRWDRGRMDTEAFF | TGTGCCAGCAGCCGATGGGACAGGGGGCGAATGGACACTGAAGCTTTCTTT
TRBJ2-6 | TRBD1 | TRBV19 | - | CASSSGTGETTGANVLTF | TGTGCCAGTAGTAGTGGGACAGGGGAGACTACTGGGGCCAACGTCCTGACTTTC
TRBJ1-5 | TRBD1 | TRBV9 | - | CASSGDSNQPQHF | TGTGCCAGCAGCGGGGACAGTAATCAGCCCCAGCATTTT
TRBJ1-2 | TRBD1 | TRBV5-5 | - | CASSLTLRFGTEYGYTF | TGTGCCAGCAGCTTGACCTTACGCTTCGGGACAGAATATGGCTACACCTTC
TRBJ2-3 | TRBD1 | TRBV30 | - | CAQDRGSADTQYF | TGTGCCCAAGACAGGGGGAGCGCAGATACGCAGTATTTT
TRBJ2-3 | - | TRBV7-2 | few | CASSLADTQYF | TGTGCCAGCAGCTTAGCAGATACGCAGTATTTT
TRBJ1-2 | TRBD1 | TRBV9 | - | CASSLSLDRGLGYTF | TGTGCCAGCAGCCTTTCCCTAGACAGGGGGCTCGGCTACACCTTC
TRBJ1-3 | - | TRBV5-6 | - | CASSLYKGSGGNTIYF | TGTGCCAGCAGCTTATATAAAGGGAGCGGCGGAAACACCATATATTTT
TRBJ2-7 | - | TRBV30 | - | CAWELSSYEQYF | TGTGCCTGGGAACTTTCCAGCTACGAGCAGTACTTC
TRBJ1-5 | - | TRBV12-2 | - | CASRFCPGWQPQHF | TGTGCAAGTCGCTTCTGTCCGGGGTGGCAGCCCCAGCATTTT
TRBJ2-2 | - | TRBV7-3 | - | CASSSWSGELFF | TGTGCCAGCAGCTCCTGGAGCGGGGAGCTGTTTTTT
TRBJ2-5 | TRBD1 | TRBV15 | - | CATSIPLGQGAEETQYF | TGTGCCACCAGCATACCTCTCGGACAGGGGGCTGAAGAGACCCAGTACTTC
TRBJ2-5 | - | TRBV5-1 | - | CASSLEAGGETQYF | TGCGCCAGCAGCTTGGAGGCAGGTGGGGAGACCCAGTACTTC
TRBJ1-2 | - | TRBV7-9 | - | CASSQTGNYGYTF | TGTGCCAGCAGCCAAACAGGGAACTATGGCTACACCTTC